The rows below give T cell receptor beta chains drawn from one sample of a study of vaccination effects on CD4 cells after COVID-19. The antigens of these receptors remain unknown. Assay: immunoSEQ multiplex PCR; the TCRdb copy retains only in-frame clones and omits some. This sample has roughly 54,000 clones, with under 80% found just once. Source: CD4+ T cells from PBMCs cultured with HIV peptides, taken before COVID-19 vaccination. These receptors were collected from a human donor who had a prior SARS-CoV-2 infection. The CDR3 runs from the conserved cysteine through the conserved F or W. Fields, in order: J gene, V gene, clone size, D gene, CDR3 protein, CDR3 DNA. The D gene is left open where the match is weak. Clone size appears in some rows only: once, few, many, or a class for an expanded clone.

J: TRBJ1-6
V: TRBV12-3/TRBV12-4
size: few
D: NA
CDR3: CASTLRGFLPLHF
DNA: TGTGCCAGCACCTTACGGGGGTTTTTACCCCTCCACTTT

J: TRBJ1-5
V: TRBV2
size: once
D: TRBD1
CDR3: CASSRDRGPYQPQHF
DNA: TGTGCCAGCAGCCGGGACAGGGGCCCCTATCAGCCCCAGCATTTT

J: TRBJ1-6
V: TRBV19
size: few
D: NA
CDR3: CASSMVGSPLHF
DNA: TGTGCCAGTAGTATGGTCGGTTCACCCCTCCACTTT

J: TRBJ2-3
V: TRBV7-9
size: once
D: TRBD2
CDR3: CASSSRTSSLDTQYF
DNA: TGTGCCAGCAGCTCGCGGACTAGCTCTCTAGATACGCAGTATTTT

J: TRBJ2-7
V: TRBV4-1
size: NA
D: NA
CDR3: CASSQVSLLVGAHEQYF
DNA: TGCGCCAGCAGCCAAGTTTCTCTTTTGGTGGGAGCCCACGAGCAGTACTTC

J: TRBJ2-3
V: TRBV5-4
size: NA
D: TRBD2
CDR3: CASSLTSGGPTDTQYF
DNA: TGTGCCAGCAGCTTGACGAGCGGGGGTCCCACAGATACGCAGTATTTT

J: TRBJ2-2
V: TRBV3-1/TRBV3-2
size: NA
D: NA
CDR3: CASSQDRDTTGELFF
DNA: TGTGCCAGCAGCCAAGATCGGGACACCACCGGGGAGCTGTTTTTT

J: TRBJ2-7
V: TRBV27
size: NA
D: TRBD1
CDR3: CASSFWDRVYEQYF
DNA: TGTGCCAGCAGTTTCTGGGACAGGGTCTACGAGCAGTACTTC

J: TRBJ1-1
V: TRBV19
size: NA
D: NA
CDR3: CASRGWGTYTEAFF
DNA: TGTGCCAGTAGGGGTTGGGGGACCTACACTGAAGCTTTCTTT

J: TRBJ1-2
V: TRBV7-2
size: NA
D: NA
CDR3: CASRRHADYGYTF
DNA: TGTGCCAGCCGACGCCACGCCGACTATGGCTACACCTTC

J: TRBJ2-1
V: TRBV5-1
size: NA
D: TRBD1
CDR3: CASSLGGTGAYNEQFF
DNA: TGCGCCAGCAGCTTGGGTGGGACAGGGGCCTACAATGAGCAGTTCTTC

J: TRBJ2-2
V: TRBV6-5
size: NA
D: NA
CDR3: CASSYWGTGELFF
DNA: TGTGCCAGCAGTTACTGGGGCACCGGGGAGCTGTTTTTT

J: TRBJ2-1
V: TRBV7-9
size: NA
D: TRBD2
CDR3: CASSYSGRGAYKGDEQFF
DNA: TGTGCCAGCAGCTACAGCGGGAGAGGAGCCTATAAAGGGGATGAGCAGTTCTTC

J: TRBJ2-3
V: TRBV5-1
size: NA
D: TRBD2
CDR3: CASSVSGSTDTQYF
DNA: TGCGCCAGCAGCGTTAGCGGGAGCACAGATACGCAGTATTTT

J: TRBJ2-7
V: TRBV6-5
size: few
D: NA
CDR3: CASSYSGGRVSYEQYF
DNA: TGTGCCAGCAGTTACTCGGGGGGGCGCGTTTCCTACGAGCAGTACTTC

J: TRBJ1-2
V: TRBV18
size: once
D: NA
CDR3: CASSPTRDVYGYTF
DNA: TGTGCCAGCTCACCCACCAGGGACGTCTATGGCTACACCTTC